This is a list of T cell receptor beta chains from one sample in a study of blood T cell repertoires in COVID-19. This table comes from immunoSEQ multiplex PCR, and its TCRdb copy is limited to in-frame clones, with some not included. The sample holds about 270,000 clones, roughly 84% seen once. The sequencing input was peripheral blood. Every receptor here comes from a woman aged 18 to 35 with acute or convalescent COVID-19. Both conserved end residues are part of each CDR3. Fields, in order: J gene, clone size, V gene, D gene, CDR3 protein, CDR3 DNA. D genes are given only for firm matches. Expanded clones get a size class; other rows say once, few or many, or leave the size out.

TRBJ2-2	NA	TRBV21-1	NA	CASSKAGTGETGELFF	TGTGCCAGCAGCAAAGCCGGGACAGGGGAGACCGGGGAGCTGTTTTTT
TRBJ2-5	NA	TRBV7-2	TRBD2	CASSLGALAGTETQYF	TGTGCCAGCAGCTTAGGGGCCCTAGCGGGAACAGAGACCCAGTACTTC
TRBJ2-1	NA	TRBV5-8	TRBD2	CASSLPWTSGTEQFF	TGTGCCAGCAGCTTGCCATGGACTAGCGGGACTGAGCAGTTCTTC
TRBJ1-1	NA	TRBV5-1	NA	CASNEAGVQGYTEAFF	TGCGCCAGCAATGAAGCGGGGGTCCAGGGATACACTGAAGCTTTCTTT
TRBJ2-7	NA	TRBV10-3	NA	CAISGQLGREQYF	TGTGCCATCAGTGGACAACTTGGTAGGGAGCAGTACTTC
TRBJ2-5	NA	TRBV3-1/TRBV3-2	TRBD2	CASSSRTSGRAEETQYF	TGTGCCAGCAGCTCCCGGACTAGCGGGAGGGCAGAAGAGACCCAGTACTTC
TRBJ1-2	NA	TRBV28	NA	CASSGPTENYGYTF	TGTGCCAGCAGCGGCCCGACAGAGAACTATGGCTACACCTTC
TRBJ2-2	NA	TRBV19	TRBD1	CASGQGQNTGELFF	TGTGCCAGTGGACAGGGACAAAACACCGGGGAGCTGTTTTTT
TRBJ2-7	NA	TRBV11-2	TRBD1	CASSLGTGGHEQYF	TGTGCCAGCAGCTTAGGGACAGGGGGCCACGAGCAGTACTTC
TRBJ2-1	NA	TRBV14	NA	CASSQDPEGFEQFF	TGTGCCAGCAGCCAAGACCCGGAGGGGTTTGAGCAGTTCTTC
TRBJ2-2	NA	TRBV7-2	TRBD2	CASSLEGGRSIGELFF	TGTGCCAGCAGCTTAGAGGGCGGGAGGTCGATCGGGGAGCTGTTTTTT
TRBJ2-7	NA	TRBV6-1	TRBD1	CASSDGTAPIFSQYF	TGTGCCAGCAGTGACGGGACAGCCCCTATATTTTCGCAGTACTTC
TRBJ2-7	NA	TRBV6-5	NA	CASSPTSQTYEQYF	TGTGCCAGCAGCCCGACTAGTCAGACCTACGAGCAGTACTTC
TRBJ2-7	NA	TRBV6-5	NA	CASRRTSFYEQYF	TGTGCCAGCAGGCGGACTTCCTTCTACGAGCAGTACTTC
TRBJ2-2	NA	TRBV4-3	TRBD1	CASSQDRKGIGQGRTGELFF	TGCGCCAGCAGCCAAGATCGGAAAGGCATCGGACAGGGGCGAACCGGGGAGCTGTTTTTT
TRBJ2-3	once	TRBV30	TRBD1	CAWGTGITDTQYF	TGTGCCTGGGGGACAGGAATCACAGATACGCAGTATTTT
TRBJ2-1	once	TRBV6-4	TRBD2	CASSPLADSYNEQFF	TGTGCCAGCAGCCCTCTAGCGGACTCCTACAATGAGCAGTTCTTC
TRBJ2-3	NA	TRBV18	NA	CASSPNTRTRGDTQYF	TGTGCCAGCTCACCCAACACCCGGACTAGGGGGGATACGCAGTATTTT
TRBJ2-3	NA	TRBV4-3	TRBD1	CASSQDYGSGGLADTQYF	TGCGCCAGCAGCCAAGATTACGGGTCAGGGGGATTGGCAGATACGCAGTATTTT
TRBJ1-5	NA	TRBV28	NA	CASSLALYSNQPQHF	TGTGCCAGCAGTTTAGCACTCTATAGCAATCAGCCCCAGCATTTT
TRBJ2-3	NA	TRBV27	NA	CASSLRDPLFTDTQYF	TGTGCCAGCAGTTTACGGGATCCGTTATTCACAGATACGCAGTATTTT
TRBJ1-1	NA	TRBV19	TRBD1	CASSIITTGGTEAFF	TGTGCCAGTAGTATTATAACAACAGGGGGCACTGAAGCTTTCTTT
TRBJ1-5	NA	TRBV28	NA	CASSFYGQGLSNQPQHF	TGTGCCAGCAGTTTTTATGGGCAGGGGTTGAGCAATCAGCCCCAGCATTTT
TRBJ2-3	NA	TRBV15	NA	CATSINTDTQYF	TGTGCCACCAGCATAAACACAGATACGCAGTATTTT
TRBJ2-3	NA	TRBV19	NA	CASSMASTDTQYF	TGTGCCAGTAGTATGGCTAGCACAGATACGCAGTATTTT
TRBJ2-2	few	TRBV27	NA	CASTRGNTGELFF	TGTGCCAGCACTAGGGGAAACACCGGGGAGCTGTTTTTT
TRBJ1-1	NA	TRBV28	TRBD1	CASSFFWDRDPEAFF	TGTGCCAGCAGTTTCTTCTGGGACAGGGATCCTGAAGCTTTCTTT
TRBJ1-5	NA	TRBV19	NA	CASSIVPREDQPQHF	TGTGCCAGTAGTATAGTACCGCGAGAGGATCAGCCCCAGCATTTT
TRBJ2-2	few	TRBV12-5	NA	CASGLVSDGDTGELFF	TGTGCTAGTGGTTTGGTAAGCGACGGGGACACCGGGGAGCTGTTTTTT
TRBJ2-5	many	TRBV29-1	TRBD2	CSVDLAGGQETQYF	TGCAGCGTTGATCTAGCGGGAGGTCAAGAGACCCAGTACTTC
TRBJ2-5	NA	TRBV30	NA	CAWSVRGPRETQYF	TGTGCCTGGAGTGTCAGAGGGCCGCGGGAGACCCAGTACTTC
TRBJ1-1	NA	TRBV5-1	NA	CASSLTVGANTEAFF	TGCGCCAGCAGCTTGACCGTAGGGGCGAACACTGAAGCTTTCTTT
TRBJ2-7	NA	TRBV5-1	NA	CASSFRSGEQYF	TGCGCCAGCAGCTTCAGAAGTGGCGAGCAGTACTTC
TRBJ1-1	NA	TRBV5-1	NA	CASSPREGGNTEAFF	TGCGCCAGCAGCCCCCGTGAGGGCGGGAACACTGAAGCTTTCTTT
TRBJ2-1	NA	TRBV7-2	TRBD2	CASSLAGTRHNEQFF	TGTGCCAGCAGCTTAGCGGGGACTAGACACAATGAGCAGTTCTTC
TRBJ1-1	NA	TRBV7-8	NA	CASSFRSGVNTEAFF	TGTGCCAGCAGCTTCCGTTCAGGGGTGAACACTGAAGCTTTCTTT
TRBJ2-7	NA	TRBV27	NA	CASSFNSGYEQYF	TGTGCCAGCAGTTTTAATTCGGGGTACGAGCAGTACTTC
TRBJ2-7	NA	TRBV10-3	TRBD1	CATQSGWDRGYEQYF	TGTGCCACTCAATCGGGGTGGGACAGGGGTTACGAGCAGTACTTC
TRBJ2-7	NA	TRBV28	NA	CASSLVSGGFEQYF	TGTGCCAGCAGTTTGGTCTCAGGGGGGTTCGAGCAGTACTTC
TRBJ2-1	NA	TRBV3-1/TRBV3-2	TRBD2	CASSSQAGGPFF	TGTGCCAGCAGCTCGCAAGCGGGAGGCCCGTTCTTC
TRBJ2-1	NA	TRBV6-5	TRBD2	CASRPSGRAGNEQFF	TGTGCCAGCAGACCAAGCGGGAGGGCAGGCAATGAGCAGTTCTTC
TRBJ1-2	once	TRBV27	TRBD1	CASSPEGQDYGYTF	TGTGCCAGCAGTCCGGAGGGACAGGACTATGGCTACACCTTC
TRBJ2-3	NA	TRBV5-1	TRBD1	CASSPGQPGTDTQYF	TGCGCCAGCAGCCCGGGACAGCCGGGCACAGATACGCAGTATTTT
TRBJ2-7	NA	TRBV15	TRBD2	CATNLGTSGPPYEQYF	TGTGCCACCAACCTCGGGACTAGCGGTCCTCCCTACGAGCAGTACTTC
TRBJ2-5	NA	TRBV7-2	TRBD2	CASSYLREGRETQYF	TGTGCCAGCAGCTATTTACGGGAGGGCCGGGAGACCCAGTACTTC
TRBJ2-7	NA	TRBV18	NA	CASSPQGTYEQYF	TGTGCCAGCTCACCCCAGGGAACCTACGAGCAGTACTTC
TRBJ1-6	NA	TRBV27	TRBD1	CASSLTTGWNSPLHF	TGTGCCAGCAGTTTAACGACAGGGTGGAATTCACCCCTCCACTTT
TRBJ1-2	NA	TRBV7-2	NA	CASRSRGGYGYTF	TGTGCCAGCCGCTCCCGTGGGGGGTATGGCTACACCTTC
TRBJ2-1	NA	TRBV6-2/TRBV6-3	NA	CASSLTTFWDNEQFF	TGTGCCAGCAGTTTGACGACTTTTTGGGACAATGAGCAGTTCTTC